The following is a TCR beta chain sequence with its context. The junction departs from the called germline gene at one end, perhaps through a read error. Germline CDR1 and CDR2: DFQATT and SNEGSKA (reference sequence). This CDR3 region has 11 residues. This entry belongs to a study of T cell responses to AZD1222 COVID-19 vaccine. Turning to the study itself: Whether given at about 4 or about 12 weeks, second doses were pooled.

Sequencing was performed with immunoSEQ multiplex PCR; in TCRdb, only in-frame clones are kept and a portion is missing. The sample shows 130,000 or so clones, over 90% of them seen only once. The material was peripheral blood, obtained on day 0 of AZD1222 vaccination. The rearrangement uses TRBV20-1 and TRBJ1-1; D gene uncertain. This receptor was taken from an adult in good health. This CDR3 reads CSASMKTEAFF. CDR3 nucleotide sequence: TGCAGTGCTAGTATGAAGACTGAAGCTTTCTTT.